This TCR beta chain was sequenced for a study of blood T cell repertoires in COVID-19. Across the study: The United States, Italy and Spain provided the acute and convalescent COVID-19 samples. PBMCs, B-cell-depleted T cells, or T cells were the source of the cDNA or gDNA that made up the material.

Germline V gives CDR1 GTSNPN, CDR2 SVGIG (reference sequence). V dropped 0 bases and J dropped 0 bases, with 8 bases sitting between them. The CDR3 contains 14 residues. Original handling: Nucleated cell counts were estimated from reference gene primer amplification. The assay was immunoSEQ multiplex PCR, and TCRdb's table has in-frame clones only and misses some. Clonal size and the V and J genes are those of that table, whereas D and trimming came from the DNA. The repertoire holds roughly 250,000 clones, around 87% seen once, with approximately 2.2% in the top ten. This chain uses TRBV30 with TRBJ1-2, with D maybe TRBD1 (5 bases). This TCR derives from a woman between 45 and 65 years old with acute or convalescent COVID-19. The sequenced sample consisted of peripheral blood. CDR3 bases: TGTGCCTGGAGTGTAAGGGGCGCTAACTATGGCTACACCTTC. Translated, it gives CAWSVRGANYGYTF.